The next 19 T cell receptor beta chains were all read from a single sample in a study of blood T cell repertoires in COVID-19. The assay was immunoSEQ multiplex PCR, and TCRdb's table has in-frame clones only and misses some. This table holds about 20,000 clones, roughly 90% found once. Sequencing used peripheral blood. The source is a woman aged 60-70 years with active COVID-19.

V gene TRBV5-5 combines with J gene TRBJ2-3; tentatively, D is TRBD1 (5 bases). In germline, CDR1 is SGHKS, CDR2 YYEKEE (reference sequence). This CDR3 has 15 amino acids. Trimming pared 0 bases from V and 1 base from J, leaving 9 bases between. CDR3 region: CASSLETGRTDTQYF. The DNA of the CDR3 is TGTGCCAGCAGCTTGGAAACAGGCCGCACAGATACGCAGTATTTT.

This clone was recorded only once. DNA for the CDR3: TGTGCCAGCAGCTTGCAGGGCGAAAGGATAAATGAAAAACTGTTTTTT. Translation: CASSLQGERINEKLFF. The rearrangement joins TRBV5-5 to TRBJ1-4; possible D gene TRBD1, 5 bases. V was pared by 1 base and J by 5 bases, with 15 bases between. The CDR3 length is 16 residues. Germline V gives CDR1 SGHKS, CDR2 YYEKEE (reference sequence).

The rearrangement joins TRBV5-1 to TRBJ2-2; TRBD1 matches at 7 bases. The CDR3 loop spans 15 amino acids. With 1 base clipped from V and 3 bases from J, the junction kept 3 bases outside the gene matches. Germline assignment: CDR1 SGHRS and CDR2 YFSETQ. The DNA of the CDR3 is TGCGCCAGCAGCTTGAACAGGGGTGACACCGGGGAGCTGTTTTTT. Amino acid sequence: CASSLNRGDTGELFF.

V and J are TRBV27 and TRBJ2-4, with D possibly matching TRBD2 (5 bases). Germline CDR1 MNHEY, CDR2 SMNVEV (reference sequence). CDR3 size: 13 residues. V was cut by 8 bases and J by 7 bases, with 15 bases left in between. CDR3 bases: TGTGCCAGCTCTTCTATCGAGGGTAACATTCAGTACTTC. It translates to CASSSIEGNIQYF.

The chain links TRBV2 to TRBJ2-7; D gene unclear. The CDR3 is 14 residues long. Germline values: CDR1 SNHLY, CDR2 FYNNEI. V lost 7 bases to trimming and J lost 0 bases, with 13 bases between them. This CDR3 is CASKEAASSYEQYF. CDR3 DNA: TGTGCCAGCAAAGAGGCAGCCAGCTCCTACGAGCAGTACTTC.

The chain carries TRBV6-5 and TRBJ1-3; D is undetermined. Trimming stripped 6 bases from V and 1 base from J, with 10 bases between. This CDR3 contains 14 residues. Germline-derived CDR1 and CDR2 are MNHEY and SVGAGI. The CDR3 nucleotides are TGTGCCAGCAGGCCTAGACGATCTGGAAACACCATATATTTT. It specifies CASRPRRSGNTIYF.

The V gene is TRBV19, the J gene TRBJ2-7; TRBD1 matches 7 bases. V trimming: 4 bases; J trimming: 1 base; junction bases outside the gene matches: 7. This CDR3 region has 15 residues. Germline V lookup: CDR1 LNHDA, CDR2 SQIVND (reference sequence). The CDR3: CASSTGQDSSYEQYF. For the CDR3, the DNA is TGTGCCAGTAGTACAGGACAGGACTCTTCCTACGAGCAGTACTTC. Full variable domain (outside the CDR3, taken from reference TRBV19 and TRBJ2-7): DGGITQSPKYLFRKEGQNVTLSCEQNLNHDAMYWYRQDPGQGLRLIYYSQIVNDFQKGDIAEGYSVSREKKESFPLTVTSAQKNPTAFYLCASSTGQDSSYEQYFGPGTRLTVT.

This clone appeared a single time. The V gene is TRBV7-2, the J gene TRBJ2-5; TRBD2 might be the D (5 bases). The V gene's germline CDR1 is SGHTA and CDR2 FQGNSA. The CDR3 is 13 residues long. V was clipped by 1 base and J by 3 bases, with 6 bases between them. The CDR3 region is CASSLVGEETQYF. The DNA for the CDR3 is TGTGCCAGCAGCTTAGTGGGAGAAGAGACCCAGTACTTC.

This clone was detected only once. The J gene is TRBJ1-2, the V gene TRBV25-1; D is unresolved. V lost 2 bases, J lost 7 bases, and 5 bases lay in between. This CDR3 has 11 amino acids. From germline, CDR1 is MGHDK and CDR2 SYGVNS. CDR3 amino acids: CASSEGLGYTF. CDR3 coding DNA: TGTGCCAGCAGTGAAGGCCTTGGCTACACCTTC.

V is TRBV19 and J is TRBJ1-1, with D unclear. V dropped 7 bases and J dropped 0 bases, with 9 bases sitting between them. Germline lookup yields CDR1 LNHDA and CDR2 SQIVND (reference sequence). The CDR3 has 13 residues. CDR3 sequence: CASTSRMNTEAFF. The CDR3 DNA reads as TGTGCCAGTACGAGCAGGATGAACACTGAAGCTTTCTTT.

This chain links TRBV18 with TRBJ1-5; 8 bases are a match to TRBD1. The CDR3 sequence is 15 residues long. Germline lookup yields CDR1 KGHSH and CDR2 LQKENI. Trimming at V came to 3 bases and at J to 3 bases, leaving 4 bases not matched to a gene. CDR3 bases: TGTGCCAGCTCACCGGCAGGGGGCTACAATCAGCCCCAGCATTTT. Its translation is CASSPAGGYNQPQHF.

The CDR3 is CASSVGDRGIFSPLHF. DNA for the CDR3: TGTGCCAGCAGCGTAGGGGACAGGGGTATTTTTTCACCCCTCCACTTT. This chain connects TRBV9 to TRBJ1-6; 10 positions match TRBD1. The germline CDR1 and CDR2 sequences are SGDLS and YYNGEE. The junction had 6 bases not matched to a gene; V was cut back by 0 bases and J by 9 bases. The CDR3 has 16 residues.

The CDR3 region is CASSDAGTSTDTQYF. In DNA, the CDR3 is TGTGCCAGCAGTGATGCCGGGACTAGCACAGATACGCAGTATTTT. The V gene is TRBV11-2, the J gene TRBJ2-3; D may be TRBD2 (6 bases). CDR1 is SGHAT, CDR2 FQNNGV, per germline. The ends were cut back, 6 bases at V and 0 bases at J, with 13 bases in the middle. The CDR3 contains 15 residues.

The J gene is TRBJ2-6, the V gene TRBV6-5, with 9 bases identical to TRBD1. V trimming: 4 bases; J trimming: 2 bases; junction bases outside the gene matches: 3. CDR3 length: 16 residues. Germline CDR1 MNHEY, CDR2 SVGAGI. CDR3 nucleotide sequence: TGTGCCAGCAGTTTCGGACAGGGGACTGGGGCCAACGTCCTGACTTTC. Translation gives CASSFGQGTGANVLTF.

The chain carries TRBV6-1 and TRBJ2-3, with 9 bases matching TRBD1. CDR1 is MNHNS, CDR2 SASEGT, per germline. The CDR3 loop spans 15 amino acids. Trimming at V came to 2 bases and at J to 4 bases, leaving 4 bases not matched to a gene. As DNA, the CDR3 is TGTGCCAGCAGTGAAATGGGACAGGGCGCAGATACGCAGTATTTT. The encoded protein is CASSEMGQGADTQYF.

The chain recombines TRBV12-3 or TRBV12-4 with TRBJ1-1; D is uncertain. The CDR3 totals 12 residues. Trimming pared 8 bases from V and 5 bases from J, leaving 12 bases between. CDR3 sequence: CASHSGYTEAFF. The CDR3 nucleotides are TGTGCCAGCCACAGCGGGTATACTGAAGCTTTCTTT.

The genes are TRBV19 and TRBJ1-2, with TRBD1 matching over 8 bases. The CDR3 has 12 residues. V was pared by 10 bases and J by 5 bases, with 6 bases of the junction left unmatched. Per the germline V gene, CDR1 is LNHDA and CDR2 is SQIVND (reference sequence). The CDR3 nucleotides read TGTGCCACCTCGGACAGGGCGTATGGCTACACCTTC. Translation gives CATSDRAYGYTF.

The chain employs TRBV19 and TRBJ2-6; D call uncertain. The CDR3 has 14 residues. CDR1 is LNHDA, CDR2 SQIVND, per germline (reference sequence). V was shortened by 8 bases and J by 0 bases, with 8 bases between the two germline ends. CDR3 nucleotides: TGTGCCAGTCTTCAGTCCTCTGGGGCCAACGTCCTGACTTTC. It is translated as CASLQSSGANVLTF.

This clone was found once. The V call is TRBV4-1, the J call TRBJ1-4; 9 bases fit TRBD1. This CDR3 is 16 amino acids long. CDR1 is MGHRA, CDR2 YSYEKL, per germline. Germline trimming cut 4 bases from V and 6 bases from J; bases unmatched to any gene: 9. CDR3: CASSLVTGTGHEKLFF. CDR3 DNA sequence: TGCGCCAGCAGCCTCGTAACCGGGACAGGGCATGAAAAACTGTTTTTT.